This T cell receptor (beta chain) derives from a study of PD-1 blockade in mismatch repair-deficient tumors. At the level of the study: Enrolled about 2012-2016, patients had progressing, pretreated mismatch repair-deficient cancers of 12 types. The study, taken as a whole, reports: After pembrolizumab, tumor-resident clones rose rapidly, then generally contracted before radiologic responses.

All patients were mismatch repair deficient, assessed by either PCR or immunohistochemistry. Remarks on this clone: Its cognate antigen is unknown.

Profiling relied on immunoSEQ multiplex PCR, and the TCRdb table lists in-frame clones only, not all of them. The table has about 79,000 clones, around 80% seen once. This sequence originates from an adult with mismatch repair-deficient cancer. Material: peripheral blood, obtained 44 weeks after starting pembrolizumab.

The chain's CDR3 is CASSYTSDRSSYEQYF. In DNA form, the CDR3 reads TGTGCCAGCAGTTACACTTCAGATAGATCATCCTACGAGCAGTACTTC. The rearrangement joins TRBV6-4 to TRBJ2-7; D not resolved. Germline lookup yields CDR1 MRHNA and CDR2 SNTAGT. V shed 5 bases and J shed 1 base, with 18 bases lying between them. There are 16 residues in the CDR3.